Following are 32 T cell receptor beta chains from one sample sequenced in a study of blood T cells in healthy people across ages. For the second PCR, which ran for roughly 6 to 12 cycles, a sample-barcoded 5' primer and a J-beta primer mix were used. TCRdb analysed the 5' RACE reads with MiXCR anew, one entry per CDR3 protein. The sample yields over a million distinct CDR3 sequences, roughly 59% seen once. Source material: blood. These receptors came from a man younger than 35 in good health.

V is TRBV21-1 and J is TRBJ2-5. TRBV21-1 constitutes a pseudogene. The CDR3 runs 12 residues. The CDR3 is CASSRVPETQYF. The CDR3 DNA is TGTGCCAGCAGCAGGGTTCCAGAGACCCAGTACTTC.

The gene calls are TRBV4-1 and TRBJ2-2; the match to TRBD1 covers 8 bases. With V trimmed by 8 bases and J by 3 bases, 8 bases remained unmatched. The CDR3 has 15 amino acids. The germline V gene encodes CDR1 MGHRA and CDR2 YSYEKL. DNA for the CDR3: TGCGCCAGCCAGGCGGGGACAGGCTACACCGGGGAGCTGTTTTTT. It encodes CASQAGTGYTGELFF.

The genes are TRBV27 and TRBJ2-4, with D unclear. With the DNA end fitting TRBJ2-7 better, the J assignment may be wrong. The CDR3 consists of 14 residues. Germline V gene sequence: CDR1 MNHEY, CDR2 SMNVEV (reference sequence). The CDR3 here is CASSLGSPSYEQYF. CDR3 nucleotide sequence: TGTGCCAGCAGTTTGGGCAGCCCCTCCTACGAGCAGTACTTC.

This clonotype has more than one count but fewer than ten. A much larger clone sits a single nucleotide away, making a read error possible. The chain carries TRBV10-2 and TRBJ2-7; TRBD2 matches 11 bases. Trimming cost V 2 bases and J 7 bases; bases outside gene matches: 10. The CDR3 has 16 residues. Per germline, CDR1 WSHSY and CDR2 SAAADI. The CDR3 here is CASSEPGLAELNEQYF. CDR3 nucleotides: TGCGCCAGCAGTGAGCCGGGACTAGCGGAACTCAATGAGCAGTACTTC.

V is TRBV4-1 and J is TRBJ1-4; 8 positions match TRBD1. The CDR3 is made up of 14 amino acids. Per germline, CDR1 MGHRA and CDR2 YSYEKL. J was trimmed by 6 bases and V by 1 base; bases with no gene match: 1. This CDR3 reads CASSQGQGHEKLFF. The CDR3 coding sequence is TGCGCCAGCAGCCAAGGACAGGGGCATGAAAAACTGTTTTTT.

V gene TRBV7-9 combines with J gene TRBJ1-4, with D maybe TRBD1 (5 bases). The V end lost 5 bases, the J end lost 4 bases, and 14 bases lay between the germline ends. Germline V CDR1 and CDR2: SEHNR, FQNEAQ (reference sequence). This CDR3 is built from 15 residues. CDR3 nucleotides: TGTGCCAGCAGCCTTATGCGGGGCCATAATGAAAAACTGTTTTTT. Protein sequence: CASSLMRGHNEKLFF.

The V gene is TRBV20-1, the J gene TRBJ2-7; tentative D call: TRBD1 (6 bases). CDR1 and CDR2 (germline): DFQATT, SNEGSKA (reference sequence). Trimming removed 4 bases at V and 7 bases at J, with 17 bases between. The CDR3 spans 13 residues. The CDR3 protein is CSATGDKTTEQYF. CDR3 DNA sequence: TGCAGTGCTACAGGGGACAAGACTACGGAGCAGTACTTC.

The chain recombines TRBV2 with TRBJ2-1; 7 bases fit TRBD2. With V trimmed by 3 bases and J by 5 bases, 7 bases remained unmatched. The CDR3 runs 15 residues. Germline assignment: CDR1 SNHLY and CDR2 FYNNEI. CDR3 in amino acids: CASSEEAGVNNEQFF. DNA for the CDR3: TGTGCCAGCAGTGAGGAGGCGGGGGTGAACAATGAGCAGTTCTTC.

The chain's CDR3 is CATSRGPPLAGGQGNIQYF. The CDR3 nucleotides are TGTGCCACCAGCAGAGGACCCCCACTAGCGGGGGGGCAAGGAAACATTCAGTACTTC. This chain joins TRBV15 and TRBJ2-4, with 13 bases that match TRBD2. Per germline, CDR1 LNHNV and CDR2 YYDKDF (reference sequence). The CDR3 extends over 19 amino acids. Trimming removed 1 base from V and 6 bases from J; junction bases left unmatched: 12.

This clonotype was counted only a few times. The CDR3 nucleotides are TGCAGTGCTAGAGGCGCAAATCAGCCCCAGCATTTT. It yields the protein CSARGANQPQHF. This sequence joins TRBV20-1 and TRBJ1-5; no definite D call. In germline, CDR1 is DFQATT, CDR2 SNEGSKA (reference sequence). This CDR3 has 12 amino acids. Deletions cut 1 base from V and 4 bases from J, with 5 bases between.

This clonotype was counted a few times. J is TRBJ2-5 and V is TRBV4-3; D call uncertain. V lost 2 bases and J lost 2, with 6 bases in between. Germline V gene lookup returns CDR1 LGHNA and CDR2 YSLEER. The CDR3 runs 13 residues. The CDR3 loop is CASSQSPQETQYF. For the CDR3, the DNA is TGCGCCAGCAGCCAATCTCCTCAAGAGACCCAGTACTTC.

There are a few counts of this clonotype. V and J are TRBV6-5 and TRBJ2-5; a weak D match, TRBD2 (6 bases). V was cut by 11 bases and J by 0 bases, with 13 bases left in between. This CDR3 spans 13 amino acids. The germline V gene has CDR1 MNHEY and CDR2 SVGAGI. DNA for the CDR3: TGTGCCTCGGGACTCCCAAACCAAGAGACCCAGTACTTC. This encodes CASGLPNQETQYF.

The rearrangement uses TRBV6-5 and TRBJ2-5; D gene unclear. V gave up 0 bases and J gave up 0 bases, with 17 bases separating them. The CDR3 totals 18 residues. Germline CDR1 is MNHEY and CDR2 is SVGAGI. The CDR3 coding sequence is TGTGCCAGCAGTTACTCGCGAAAAGCAGACCGCGACCAAGAGACCCAGTACTTC. Encoded protein: CASSYSRKADRDQETQYF.

This chain links TRBV7-9 with TRBJ2-3; 8 positions agree with TRBD2. This CDR3 is built from 16 residues. The germline gives CDR1 SEHNR, CDR2 FQNEAQ (reference sequence). With V trimmed by 6 bases and J by 11 bases, 19 bases remained unmatched. This CDR3 is CASSHESGGWSDGQYF. In DNA, the CDR3 is TGTGCCAGCAGTCACGAAAGCGGGGGATGGTCAGATGGGCAGTATTTT.

V and J are TRBV7-9 and TRBJ2-1; 8 bases map to TRBD1. The V gene's germline CDR1 is SEHNR and CDR2 FQNEAQ (reference sequence). CDR3 length: 16 amino acids. With V trimmed by 2 bases and J by 8 bases, 11 bases remained unmatched. The CDR3 loop reads CASSLMGTGDDDEQFF. CDR3 nucleotide sequence: TGTGCCAGCAGCTTAATGGGGACAGGAGATGACGATGAGCAGTTCTTC. Looking up the rest from reference TRBV7-9 and TRBJ2-1 gives the full variable domain: DTGVSQNPRHKITKRGQNVTFRCDPISEHNRLYWYRQTLGQGPEFLTYFQNEAQLEKSRLLSDRFSAERPKGSFSTLEIQRTEQGDSAMYLCASSLMGTGDDDEQFFGPGTRLTVL.

The chain recombines TRBV4-1 with TRBJ1-5; D call uncertain. V lost 1 base and J 7 bases, leaving 11 bases between the germline ends. CDR1 is MGHRA, CDR2 YSYEKL, per germline. This CDR3 is 14 amino acids long. In nucleotides, the CDR3 is TGCGCCAGCAGCCAAGTAGATCAGCGGCAGCCCCAGCATTTT. Translating gives CASSQVDQRQPQHF.

The table lists this clonotype with a few counts. V usage is TRBV7-2 and J usage is TRBJ2-7; tentative D call: TRBD2 (5 bases). The CDR3 is 14 residues long. V lost 1 base and J lost 7, with 14 bases in between. CDR1 is SGHTA and CDR2 is FQGNSA in the germline V gene. CDR3 amino acids: CASSLDPGSGEQYF. Written as DNA, the CDR3 is TGTGCCAGCAGCTTAGACCCCGGGTCGGGGGAGCAGTACTTC. The whole variable domain, filled in from reference TRBV7-2 and TRBJ2-7, reads GAGVSQSPSNKVTEKGKDVELRCDPISGHTALYWYRQSLGQGLEFLIYFQGNSAPDKSGLPSDRFSAERTGGSVSTLTIQRTQQEDSAVYLCASSLDPGSGEQYFGPGTRLTVT.

This chain uses TRBV7-2 with TRBJ1-1, with TRBD1 as a possible D gene (5 bases). CDR3 length: 16 amino acids. CDR1 is SGHTA and CDR2 is FQGNSA in the germline V gene. Trimming pared 5 bases from V and 1 base from J, leaving 17 bases between. This CDR3 is CASSPTGWGWNTEAFF. CDR3 coding DNA: TGTGCCAGCAGCCCAACGGGGTGGGGCTGGAACACTGAAGCTTTCTTT. The full variable domain, completed using reference TRBV7-2 and TRBJ1-1, is GAGVSQSPSNKVTEKGKDVELRCDPISGHTALYWYRQSLGQGLEFLIYFQGNSAPDKSGLPSDRFSAERTGGSVSTLTIQRTQQEDSAVYLCASSPTGWGWNTEAFFGQGTRLTVV.

The chain employs TRBV12-3 or TRBV12-4 and TRBJ2-5; no clear D. The last part of the DNA fits TRBJ2-4 better; the J call may be wrong. This CDR3 contains 13 residues. Here the CDR3 DNA reads TGTGCCAGCAGTGTAGTGGATTTGCACATTCAGTACTTC. Translating gives CASSVVDLHIQYF.

The DNA for the CDR3 is TGCAGTGCTAGAGATTGGGGGCTAGCGGGAGACGGAGGCTACAATGAGCAGTTCTTC. As protein: CSARDWGLAGDGGYNEQFF. V is TRBV20-1 and J is TRBJ2-1; TRBD2 aligns across 10 bases. After removal of 0 bases from V and 3 bases from J, the junction contained 14 bases not matched to a gene. The CDR3 totals 19 residues. Per the germline V gene, CDR1 is DFQATT and CDR2 is SNEGSKA (reference sequence).

The CDR3 loop is CASSQVSGGGTQYF. The CDR3 region has the DNA TGCGCCAGCAGCCAAGTCAGCGGGGGTGGTACGCAGTATTTT. The chain is built from TRBV4-1 and TRBJ2-3, with TRBD2 matching 8 bases. CDR1 and CDR2 from the germline V gene are MGHRA and YSYEKL. The V and J ends lost 1 base and 8 bases, in that order; junction bases with no gene match: 5. CDR3 length: 14 amino acids.

This clonotype was recorded a few times. The V gene is TRBV18, the J gene TRBJ2-3; 7 nucleotides line up with TRBD1. Trimming took 8 bases from V and 5 from J; bases not matched to a gene: 7. Germline lookup yields CDR1 KGHSH and CDR2 LQKENI. This CDR3 is 13 amino acids long. Written as DNA, the CDR3 is TGTGCCAGCAGTCCCCGACAGGGAGATACGCAGTATTTT. Translation gives CASSPRQGDTQYF.

This sequence joins TRBV5-5 and TRBJ2-6; D gene ambiguous. Trimming left V 3 bases short and J 0 bases short, with 7 bases between. The CDR3 runs 15 residues. Germline-derived CDR1 and CDR2 are SGHKS and YYEKEE (reference sequence). Here the CDR3 DNA reads TGTGCCAGCAGCTACCCGGTCTCTGGGGCCAACGTCCTGACTTTC. As protein: CASSYPVSGANVLTF.

The chain joins TRBV3-1 to TRBJ2-7; no firm D call. Germline assignment: CDR1 LGHDT and CDR2 YNNKEL (reference sequence). Trimming removed 2 bases from V and 0 bases from J, with 8 bases in between. CDR3 size: 14 residues. The CDR3: CASSQMVTSYEQYF. In nucleotides, the CDR3 is TGTGCCAGCAGCCAAATGGTCACCTCCTACGAGCAGTACTTC.

The genes are TRBV7-2 and TRBJ2-3; no firm D call. Germline V lookup: CDR1 SGHTA, CDR2 FQGNSA. The CDR3 extends over 14 amino acids. V gave up 5 bases and J gave up 3 bases, with 12 bases separating them. CDR3 sequence: CASSPPPVTDTQYF. CDR3 in DNA: TGTGCCAGCAGCCCACCGCCGGTGACAGATACGCAGTATTTT.

The chain links TRBV15 to TRBJ2-4; D call uncertain. The J call is doubtful: the DNA matches TRBJ2-5 better. Germline V gene data show CDR1 as LNHNV and CDR2 as YYDKDF (reference sequence). The CDR3 runs 13 residues. The CDR3 reads CATSRDGSETQYF. The CDR3, as DNA: TGTGCCACCAGCAGAGATGGGTCAGAGACCCAGTACTTC.

This clonotype was seen only a few times. This rearrangement joins TRBV5-1 to TRBJ1-2; D unclear. The CDR3 spans 16 residues. Per the germline V gene, CDR1 is SGHRS and CDR2 is YFSETQ. With 0 bases removed from V and 2 bases from J, the gap between germline ends came to 14 bases. The CDR3 is CASSLGGSSENYGYTF. Written as DNA, the CDR3 is TGCGCCAGCAGCTTGGGTGGCAGCTCAGAAAACTATGGCTACACCTTC.

This clonotype came up a few times. The V call is TRBV5-1, the J call TRBJ2-7; no clear D. The CDR3 spans 13 residues. V was cut by 0 bases and J by 1 base, with 5 bases left in between. The V gene's germline CDR1 is SGHRS and CDR2 YFSETQ. CDR3 coding DNA: TGCGCCAGCAGCTTGGATGCTTCCTACGAGCAGTACTTC. This sequence encodes CASSLDASYEQYF.

The chain links TRBV12-3 or TRBV12-4 to TRBJ2-5, with 8 bases lining up with TRBD1. The CDR3 contains 15 residues. V shed 6 bases and J 0 bases; nucleotides not matched to a gene: 6. The CDR3 DNA sequence: TGTGCCAGCAGCTCTCCGGGACAGGACCAAGAGACCCAGTACTTC. It yields the protein CASSSPGQDQETQYF.

The rearrangement joins TRBV11-1 to TRBJ1-6; 9 nucleotides align to TRBD1. The CDR3 runs to 14 residues. Germline V lookup: CDR1 SGHAT, CDR2 FQDESV (reference sequence). Trimming at V came to 3 bases and at J to 10 bases, leaving 4 bases not matched to a gene. This CDR3 reads CASSFTGGVSPLHF. Written as DNA, the CDR3 is TGTGCCAGCAGCTTCACAGGGGGCGTATCACCCCTCCACTTT.

This clonotype appeared a single time. The chain links TRBV28 to TRBJ2-4, with 8 bases lining up with TRBD1. The germline gives CDR1 MDHEN, CDR2 SYDVKM. The J segment lost 1 base and the V segment lost 7 bases, leaving 6 bases of the junction unmatched. This CDR3 has 15 amino acids. CDR3 bases: TGTGCCAGCACCGAGTGGGACAGGGCCAAAAACATTCAGTACTTC. Residues: CASTEWDRAKNIQYF.

This clonotype was counted a few times. The rearrangement joins TRBV11-2 to TRBJ2-3; D gene ambiguous. V was trimmed by 0 bases and J by 4 bases, leaving 11 bases between them. Germline CDR1 SGHAT, CDR2 FQNNGV. The CDR3 runs to 15 residues. For the CDR3, the DNA is TGTGCCAGCAGCTTAGATGGCCAAACCCCAGATACGCAGTATTTT. This encodes CASSLDGQTPDTQYF.